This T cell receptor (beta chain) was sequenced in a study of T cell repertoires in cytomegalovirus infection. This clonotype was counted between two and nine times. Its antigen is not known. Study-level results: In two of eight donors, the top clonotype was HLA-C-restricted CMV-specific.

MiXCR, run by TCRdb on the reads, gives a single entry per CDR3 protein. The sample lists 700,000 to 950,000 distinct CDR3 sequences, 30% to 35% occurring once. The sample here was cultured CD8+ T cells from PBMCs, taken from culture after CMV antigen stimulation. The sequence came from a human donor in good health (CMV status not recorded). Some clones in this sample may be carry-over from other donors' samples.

The CDR3 sequence: CASSPRTVAYGYTF. The CDR3, as DNA: TGTGCCAGCAGTCCCCGGACGGTTGCTTATGGCTACACCTTC. This chain connects TRBV7-6 to TRBJ1-2; D not resolved. Trimming removed 6 bases from V and 5 bases from J, with 16 bases in between. The CDR3 runs to 14 residues. CDR1 is SGHVS and CDR2 is FNYEAQ in the germline V gene.